A single sample is the source of the 5 T cell receptor beta chains below, sequenced in a study of monozygotic twins with inflammatory bowel disease. TCRdb reanalyzed the 5' RACE reads and collapses them to one entry per CDR3 protein, without DNA. The specimen's table records approximately 300,000 distinct CDR3 sequences. Sample: blood. The receptors originated from a human donor with ulcerative colitis or Crohn's disease, or a healthy co-twin of an affected twin (not recorded which).

Here the CDR3 reads CASTPDGGGGTGELFF. The chain carries TRBV5-1 and TRBJ2-2; the TCRdb call, TRBD1, lacks DNA for checking. From germline, CDR1 is SGHRS and CDR2 YFSETQ. This CDR3 comprises 16 residues.

The gene calls are TRBV20-1 and TRBJ2-4; TCRdb indicates TRBD1, and absent DNA this call remains unverified. There are 14 residues in the CDR3. Germline lookup yields CDR1 DFQATT and CDR2 SNEGSKA (reference sequence). CDR3 sequence: CSATIPGYQNIQYF.

The rearrangement joins TRBV7-9 to TRBJ1-5; the TCRdb call, TRBD1, lacks DNA for checking. The CDR3 totals 14 residues. Looked up from germline, CDR1 is SEHNR and CDR2 is FQNEAQ (reference sequence). This CDR3 reads CASSFGTGYQPQHF.

The chain links TRBV7-8 to TRBJ2-3; TCRdb reports TRBD1, a call that lacks DNA to check it against. From germline, CDR1 is SGHVS and CDR2 FQNEAQ. This CDR3 region has 15 residues. CDR3 amino acids: CASSFLQGGTDTQYF.

V and J are TRBV7-6 and TRBJ2-2. CDR3 length equals 15 residues. The germline V gene encodes CDR1 SGHVS and CDR2 FNYEAQ. CDR3 amino acids: CASSRGTSNTGELFF.